This T cell receptor beta chain was identified in a study of T cells in Graves' hyperthyroidism and ophthalmopathy. RNA transcripts provided the source from which TCR beta CDR3 regions were amplified. HTBI primers were the set used in a first-round RT-PCR of the TCR CDR3. TCRdb passed the multiplex PCR reads through MiXCR, listing each CDR3 protein once. The profile covers roughly 200,000 distinct CDR3 sequences, with around 20% appearing a single time and 35% to 50% taken by the ten largest. It was considered stable Graves' hyperthyroidism when ophthalmopathy did not progress within 18 months. A few counts support this clonotype. Germline lookup yields CDR1 LNHDA and CDR2 SQIVND (reference sequence). Trimming shortened V by 5 bases and J by 6 bases, and 11 bases separated the two germline ends. The CDR3 has 12 amino acids.

This sequence joins TRBV19 and TRBJ2-7, with D possibly matching TRBD2 (5 bases). Sequencing was done on a sample of blood. The sequence was obtained from a man between 35 and 55 years old with Graves' hyperthyroidism. CDR3 in amino acids: CASSLAEGEQYF. CDR3 DNA: TGTGCCAGTAGTCTGGCAGAGGGCGAGCAGTACTTC. Complete variable domain (other parts from reference TRBV19 and TRBJ2-7): DGGITQSPKYLFRKEGQNVTLSCEQNLNHDAMYWYRQDPGQGLRLIYYSQIVNDFQKGDIAEGYSVSREKKESFPLTVTSAQKNPTAFYLCASSLAEGEQYFGPGTRLTVT.